Shown below are 30 T cell receptor beta chains from a single sample sequenced in a study of cytomegalovirus exposure and HLA in healthy donors. Primers for the PCR totalled 60 Vbeta and 13 Jbeta. The data were produced by immunoSEQ multiplex PCR, yet TCRdb's version contains in-frame clones alone and is incomplete. The sample carries approximately 100,000 clones, around 80% recorded once. The sequenced sample was PBMCs. The receptors were gathered from a male donor in good health and CMV-seropositive.

The J gene is TRBJ1-4, the V gene TRBV5-1, with a possible D match to TRBD1 (6 bases). Germline V lookup: CDR1 SGHRS, CDR2 YFSETQ. The CDR3 contains 16 residues. The ends were cut back, 0 bases at V and 4 bases at J, with 13 bases in the middle. The CDR3 DNA reads as TGCGCCAGCAGCTTGGCGGGGCAGGGGATTAATGAAAAACTGTTTTTT. Its protein product is CASSLAGQGINEKLFF.

This clone appeared a few times. The V call is TRBV7-3, the J call TRBJ2-1; 8 bases line up with TRBD2. J gave up 2 bases and V 5 bases, and 5 bases lay outside the gene matches. CDR3 length: 15 residues. Germline lookup yields CDR1 SGHTA and CDR2 FQGTGA. The CDR3 here is CASSRIAGTYNEQFF. DNA for the CDR3: TGTGCCAGCAGCCGAATAGCGGGGACCTACAATGAGCAGTTCTTC.

This chain connects TRBV28 to TRBJ2-7; 8 bases line up with TRBD1. The ends lost 7 bases at V and 2 bases at J; junction bases unmatched: 13. Germline V gene lookup returns CDR1 MDHEN and CDR2 SYDVKM. The CDR3 contains 16 residues. DNA for the CDR3: TGTGCCAGCACCCCCGGCCCCCACAGGGGGACCTACGAGCAGTACTTC. Encoded protein: CASTPGPHRGTYEQYF.

J is TRBJ1-6 and V is TRBV4-3; 8 bases map to TRBD1. Germline lookup yields CDR1 LGHNA and CDR2 YSLEER. Losses at the gene ends were 2 bases for V and 8 bases for J; bases not matched to a gene: 14. The CDR3 loop spans 18 amino acids. CDR3 coding DNA: TGCGCCAGCAGCCAAAATCAACTGACAGGGGTGGGAGATTCACCCCTCCACTTT. It yields the protein CASSQNQLTGVGDSPLHF.

CDR3 region: CASSLSRAGTRDSPLHF. Here the CDR3 DNA reads TGCGCCAGCAGCCTATCCCGCGCCGGGACAAGGGATTCACCCCTCCACTTT. The chain has TRBV4-1 and TRBJ1-6; a possible D gene is TRBD1 (6 bases). V was cut by 4 bases and J by 8 bases, with 21 bases left in between. CDR3 length equals 17 residues. Germline assignment: CDR1 MGHRA and CDR2 YSYEKL.

The DNA for the CDR3 is TGCGCCAGCAGCCAAACAGGTATCTATGGCTACACCTTC. It is translated as CASSQTGIYGYTF. This sequence joins TRBV4-1 and TRBJ1-2, with D perhaps matching TRBD1 (5 bases). Trimming stripped 2 bases from V and 4 bases from J, with 8 bases between. Germline V lookup: CDR1 MGHRA, CDR2 YSYEKL. This CDR3 has 13 residues.

The chain employs TRBV10-1 and TRBJ2-1; 10 bases map to TRBD2. CDR1 is WNHNN, CDR2 SYGVQD, per germline (reference sequence). V dropped 0 bases and J dropped 15; count of bases not matched to a gene: 14. CDR3 length: 16 amino acids. The CDR3: CASSESVAGGLTPRFF. The CDR3 DNA sequence: TGCGCCAGCAGTGAGTCGGTAGCGGGGGGTTTAACCCCGCGGTTCTTC.

The J gene is TRBJ2-3, the V gene TRBV30; a weak D match, TRBD2 (6 bases). Per germline, CDR1 GTSNPN and CDR2 SVGIG (reference sequence). This CDR3 comprises 13 residues. Trimming took 7 bases from V and 0 from J, leaving 11 bases between them. CDR3 loop: CAYGRESTDTQYF. The CDR3 coding sequence is TGTGCCTACGGACGGGAGAGCACAGATACGCAGTATTTT.

This chain links TRBV19 with TRBJ1-2, with D hard to call. The germline V gene encodes CDR1 LNHDA and CDR2 SQIVND (reference sequence). The CDR3 totals 13 residues. The V gene lost 5 bases and the J gene lost 6 bases, with 13 bases spanning the gap. The DNA of the CDR3 is TGTGCCAGTAGTCCGCGGACTCCTCATGGCTACACCTTC. Its translation: CASSPRTPHGYTF. The entire variable domain, with the rest obtained from reference TRBV19 and TRBJ1-2, is as follows: DGGITQSPKYLFRKEGQNVTLSCEQNLNHDAMYWYRQDPGQGLRLIYYSQIVNDFQKGDIAEGYSVSREKKESFPLTVTSAQKNPTAFYLCASSPRTPHGYTFGSGTRLTVV.

Ten or more counts support this clone. V gene TRBV5-1 combines with J gene TRBJ2-3; TRBD2 matches 11 bases. Germline V gene lookup returns CDR1 SGHRS and CDR2 YFSETQ. V was clipped by 4 bases and J by 3 bases; unmatched bases: 10. The CDR3 consists of 17 residues. The DNA for the CDR3 is TGCGCCAGCAGCCTGGGGGGTACTAGCGGGGGAACAGATACGCAGTATTTT. Residues: CASSLGGTSGGTDTQYF.

This chain links TRBV7-9 with TRBJ2-7; 8 bases align to TRBD2. The CDR3 totals 17 residues. V trimming: 1 base; J trimming: 2 bases; junction bases outside the gene matches: 10. Germline V lookup: CDR1 SEHNR, CDR2 FQNEAQ (reference sequence). The CDR3 nucleotides are TGTGCCAGCAGCTTAGGCGGGGAAGCGGGGGCGGCCTACGAGCAGTACTTC. Amino acids: CASSLGGEAGAAYEQYF.

The rearrangement uses TRBV2 and TRBJ1-5; 9 bases fit TRBD1. Germline values: CDR1 SNHLY, CDR2 FYNNEI. V lost 4 bases to trimming and J lost 3 bases; unmatched junction nucleotides: 10. There are 17 residues in the CDR3. CDR3 in DNA: TGTGCCAGCAGTGTCTCACGTGGGGACAGGGACAATCAGCCCCAGCATTTT. Amino acids: CASSVSRGDRDNQPQHF.

J is TRBJ2-5 and V is TRBV5-1, with a possible D match to TRBD1 (6 bases). V lost 3 bases and J lost 2, with 14 bases in between. The CDR3 sequence is 15 residues long. The germline V gene has CDR1 SGHRS and CDR2 YFSETQ. The CDR3 DNA sequence: TGCGCCAGCAGCTACTACGGACAGCCTCAAGAGACCCAGTACTTC. This sequence encodes CASSYYGQPQETQYF.

The V gene is TRBV25-1, the J gene TRBJ2-2; TRBD2 matches 11 bases. Germline V lookup: CDR1 MGHDK, CDR2 SYGVNS. The V gene end was trimmed by 9 bases and the J gene end by 0 bases; junction bases not matched to a gene: 3. This CDR3 spans 15 amino acids. DNA for the CDR3: TGTGCCAGTCTGACTAGCGGGGCGAACACCGGGGAGCTGTTTTTT. Translated, it gives CASLTSGANTGELFF.

J is TRBJ2-7 and V is TRBV5-1; 8 bases are a match to TRBD1. V lost 6 bases, J lost 2 bases, and 7 bases stayed unmatched. The germline CDR1 and CDR2 sequences are SGHRS and YFSETQ. The CDR3 runs 14 residues. The CDR3: CASNRQGKAYEQYF. The CDR3 bases are TGCGCCAGCAACCGACAGGGGAAAGCCTACGAGCAGTACTTC.

This clone was detected a few times. The V gene is TRBV5-6, the J gene TRBJ1-6; 7 bases agree with TRBD1. CDR1 and CDR2 from the germline V gene are SGHDT and YYEEEE. The CDR3 loop spans 16 amino acids. Losses at the gene ends were 4 bases for V and 5 bases for J; bases not matched to a gene: 9. This CDR3 is CASSPNRGWNNSPLHF. The CDR3 nucleotides read TGTGCCAGCAGCCCGAACAGGGGTTGGAATAATTCACCCCTCCACTTT.

The chain has TRBV5-1 and TRBJ2-7; TRBD2 agrees at 11 bases. Per the germline V gene, CDR1 is SGHRS and CDR2 is YFSETQ. The CDR3 loop spans 15 amino acids. V dropped 0 bases and J dropped 7; count of bases not matched to a gene: 6. The CDR3 region has the DNA TGCGCCAGCAGCTTGGCGTCTAGCGGGGGGTTGGAGCAGTACTTC. Translated: CASSLASSGGLEQYF.

The table lists this clone with a count of one. This chain joins TRBV29-1 and TRBJ2-1; 10 bases agree with TRBD2. The CDR3 contains 14 residues. CDR1 is SQVTM and CDR2 is ANQGSEA in the germline V gene. J gave up 4 bases and V 4 bases, and 4 bases lay outside the gene matches. CDR3 residues: CSVGRTSGYNEQFF. CDR3 sequence (DNA): TGCAGCGTTGGTCGGACTAGCGGTTACAATGAGCAGTTCTTC.

The chain has TRBV25-1 and TRBJ1-1; D remains ambiguous. CDR1 is MGHDK, CDR2 SYGVNS, per germline. CDR3 length: 15 amino acids. Trimming shortened V by 3 bases and J by 1 base, and 12 bases separated the two germline ends. The DNA for the CDR3 is TGTGCCAGCAGTGATCCTGGAGGAGGGAACACTGAAGCTTTCTTT. Encoded protein: CASSDPGGGNTEAFF.

V is TRBV7-8 and J is TRBJ1-2, with 9 bases aligning to TRBD1. CDR1 is SGHVS, CDR2 FQNEAQ, per germline. There are 14 residues in the CDR3. After removal of 5 bases from V and 7 bases from J, the junction contained 8 bases not matched to a gene. The CDR3 loop reads CASSLRTGVSGYTF. In DNA, the CDR3 is TGTGCCAGCAGCCTCCGGACAGGGGTTTCTGGCTACACCTTC.

This clone was seen a few times. The V gene is TRBV5-8, the J gene TRBJ2-7; tentatively, D is TRBD2 (6 bases). CDR3 length equals 14 residues. The germline V and J ends were trimmed by 0 bases and 6 bases, with 13 bases remaining between them. CDR1 and CDR2 from the germline V gene are SGHTS and YDEGEE. The CDR3 nucleotides are TGTGCCAGCAGCTTGGAGGGGAGGATACGCGAGCAGTACTTC. Residues: CASSLEGRIREQYF.

The V call is TRBV4-2, the J call TRBJ1-4; 7 nucleotides match TRBD1. The germline V gene encodes CDR1 LGHNA and CDR2 YNFKEQ. The CDR3 sequence is 14 residues long. The V segment lost 1 base and the J segment 5 bases; nucleotides outside the gene matches: 1. CDR3 DNA sequence: TGTGCCAGCAGCCAAGGACAGGGAAATGAAAAACTGTTTTTT. Translation: CASSQGQGNEKLFF.

The chain combines TRBV5-1 with TRBJ1-1, with 8 bases fitting TRBD1. The V gene's germline CDR1 is SGHRS and CDR2 YFSETQ. This CDR3 region has 14 residues. J gave up 4 bases and V 4 bases, and 6 bases lay outside the gene matches. The CDR3, as DNA: TGCGCCAGCAGCGAACAGGGGGGGAGCACTGAAGCTTTCTTT. It translates to CASSEQGGSTEAFF.

The V call is TRBV13, the J call TRBJ1-2; 11 bases are a match to TRBD1. V was clipped by 5 bases and J by 1 base; unmatched bases: 9. Germline V CDR1 and CDR2: PRHDT, FYEKMQ (reference sequence). There are 17 residues in the CDR3. CDR3 protein: CASSHRDRGKDNYGYTF. The CDR3 DNA is TGTGCCAGCAGCCACCGGGACAGGGGGAAAGATAACTATGGCTACACCTTC.

This clone turned up a few times. CDR3 protein: CAWGRGEKLFF. CDR3 bases: TGTGCCTGGGGGAGAGGTGAAAAACTGTTTTTT. The chain is built from TRBV30 and TRBJ1-4; D uncertain. The CDR3 extends over 11 amino acids. Trimming shortened V by 5 bases and J by 7 bases, and 8 bases separated the two germline ends. Germline CDR1 reads GTSNPN; CDR2 reads SVGIG (reference sequence).

The chain carries TRBV6-1 and TRBJ2-5; 8 nucleotides agree with TRBD1. The germline CDR1 and CDR2 sequences are MNHNS and SASEGT. The CDR3 extends over 13 amino acids. With 10 bases clipped from V and 1 base from J, the junction kept 5 bases outside the gene matches. This CDR3 reads CATGQEFQETQYF. CDR3 nucleotide sequence: TGTGCCACGGGACAGGAGTTCCAAGAGACCCAGTACTTC.

J is TRBJ1-2 and V is TRBV30; 8 bases match TRBD1. Germline-derived CDR1 and CDR2 are GTSNPN and SVGIG (reference sequence). V shed 1 base and J 4 bases; nucleotides not matched to a gene: 2. CDR3 length: 13 residues. This CDR3 is CAWSDRGTYGYTF. In DNA form, the CDR3 reads TGTGCCTGGAGTGACAGGGGGACCTATGGCTACACCTTC.

The chain joins TRBV6-5 to TRBJ2-3; 8 bases line up with TRBD1. This CDR3 spans 16 amino acids. J was trimmed by 2 bases and V by 0 bases; bases with no gene match: 4. The germline V gene encodes CDR1 MNHEY and CDR2 SVGAGI. The CDR3 DNA follows: TGTGCCAGCAGTTACTCAGACAGGGGTTACACAGATACGCAGTATTTT. Translation gives CASSYSDRGYTDTQYF.

Here the CDR3 DNA reads TGTGCCAGCAGTGCCAGGACAGGGGGAGATTATTACAATGAGCAGTTCTTC. This codes for CASSARTGGDYYNEQFF. J is TRBJ2-1 and V is TRBV6-1; TRBD1 matches at 10 bases. Losses at the gene ends were 4 bases for V and 4 bases for J; bases not matched to a gene: 10. CDR3 length equals 17 residues. The germline V gene encodes CDR1 MNHNS and CDR2 SASEGT.

The V gene is TRBV9, the J gene TRBJ1-6; 7 bases match TRBD1. This CDR3 contains 14 residues. V shed 1 base, J shed 10 bases, and the junction held 5 bases outside the gene matches. Germline-derived CDR1 and CDR2 are SGDLS and YYNGEE. The CDR3 nucleotides read TGTGCCAGCAGCGTATCTACAGGGGAATCACCCCTCCACTTT. This encodes CASSVSTGESPLHF.